This T cell receptor (beta chain) came from a study of CD8+ T cells in alopecia areata (dated by TCRdb to the late 2010s). As for the study more broadly: High-throughput TCRbeta sequencing was used to examine T cell clonal expansion in alopecia areata in both the C3H/HeJ mouse model and human patients. immunoSEQ multiplex PCR using 35 Vbeta forward primers and 13 Jbeta reverse primers was used to amplify TCRbeta CDR3 regions. RNA came from the PAXgene miRNA kit for fixed scalp, the miRNeasy kit for PBMCs, and the RNeasy kit for mouse skin. Scalp clonality was compared across normal scalp (n=4), patchy alopecia areata scalp (n=8), and alopecia totalis/universalis scalp (n=8). On the human side, TCRbeta sequencing was run on scalp tissue and on sorted CD4+ and CD8+ peripheral blood T cells from healthy controls and from alopecia areata patients with either patchy or totalis/universalis disease.

After PBMCs were isolated by density centrifugation and stained for CD3, CD4 and CD8, a FACSAria was used to sort CD4+ and CD8+ T cells. Unaffected controls provided scalp biopsies and blood samples. Paper-wide results and their limitations: Scalp TCR repertoire analysis is complicated because resident alphabeta T cells in normal human skin are also sequenced, whereas mouse skin is dominated by gammadelta T cells. Higher clonality and more expanded CD8+ clones were observed in lesional scalp than in normal scalp, particularly in alopecia totalis/universalis, a finding suggestive of antigenic drive. Shared TCR sequences between patients were less evident than in mice, which may be partly attributable to HLA diversity in the patient population.

This clone appeared many times. Its antigen target is currently unknown. There are no base qualities to consult, and no much larger clone falls within one base. Libraries came from the immunoSEQ multiplex PCR assay. To provide template for TCR sequencing, every sample had RNA extracted and reverse transcribed into cDNA. First-strand cDNA was synthesized with SuperScript III using a 2:1 mix of oligo-dT and random hexamers. A synthetic immune receptor repertoire was used to measure amplification bias, and any remaining bias was corrected computationally. The published analysis was carried out like this. Raw reads were preprocessed to remove errors, and CDR3 was defined by IMGT conventions from the conserved cysteine to phenylalanine. Clonality was computed by normalizing Shannon entropy by log2 of the number of productive unique TCRs and subtracting the result from 1. CD4 or CD8 identity of scalp clones was inferred by cross-referencing scalp TCRbeta sequences with sorted blood CD4 and CD8 repertoires. The table was pulled from immuneACCESS by TCRdb, which kept in-frame rearrangements only. Such tables lose some clones; where checked, under half of the loss comes from unresolved V genes, and the rest has no known cause. V and J calls and clone size are those listed in that table; D and trimming were worked out from the DNA. The sample contains some 180,000 clones, more than 50% of them found a single time. The leading ten clones occupy nearly 5% of the sample.

Based on the germline V gene, the CDR1 and CDR2 sequences are MNHNS and SASEGT. The V end loses 6 bases and the J end loses 7 bases, and a stretch of 10 bases separates them. The cysteine opens and the phenylalanine closes a CDR3 of 13 amino acids. Only the CDR3 part of the read is kept: 39 bases, read in frame from the first base. The sample consisted of CD8+ T cells sorted from blood. In this chain, TRBV6-1 is recombined with TRBJ1-6, with no confidently assigned D gene. This receptor was taken from a human donor in good health. The CDR3 here reads CASSRTENSPLHF. The bases are TGTGCCAGCAGCCGGACGGAAAATTCACCCCTCCACTTT.